A selection of T cell receptor beta chains follows, all from one sample in a study of T-cell reconstitution after alpha-beta-depleted transplantation in children. TCRdb independently ran MiXCR on the PCR reads; one entry per CDR3 protein. The sample has around 380,000 distinct CDR3 sequences; around 9.9% are singletons. The input for sequencing was PBMCs from the stem cell graft donor, taken from the stem cell graft. These receptors all stem from a human donor who donated a stem cell graft to a child with acute myeloid leukemia. The CDR3 runs from the conserved cysteine through the conserved F or W. The D gene is left open where the match is weak. Size tells how often a clone was seen (once, few, many) or the class of an expanded clone, and some rows leave it out.

size	V	D	J	DNA	CDR3
few	TRBV6-4	TRBD2	TRBJ2-1	TGTGCCAGCGCGCGGGAGGCTTACAATGAGCAGTTCTTC	CASAREAYNEQFF
.	TRBV5-5	.	TRBJ1-4	TGTGCCAGCAGCTTGGGACCAGCGCGTAATGAAAAACTGTTTTTT	CASSLGPARNEKLFF
.	TRBV7-9	.	TRBJ1-4	TGTGCCAGCAGCTTTGACCGGGAACTGTTTTTT	CASSFDRELFF
.	TRBV11-1	.	TRBJ2-1	TGTGCCAGCAGCTCCCGTTCCTACAATGAGCAGTTCTTC	CASSSRSYNEQFF
.	TRBV27	.	TRBJ1-2	TGTGCCAGCAGTTTATCTCTTTCCGTTAGTGGCAGAAACTATGGCTACACCTTC	CASSLSLSVSGRNYGYTF
few	TRBV29-1	TRBD1	TRBJ1-1	TGCAGCGTGGGGACAGGGGGCTTAGCTTTCTTT	CSVGTGGLAFF
.	TRBV12-3/TRBV12-4	TRBD1	TRBJ2-7	TGTGCCAGCAGCCCGGGACAGAGACCCTACGAGCAGTACTTC	CASSPGQRPYEQYF
.	TRBV20-1	TRBD2	TRBJ2-7	TGCAGTGCTAGTTCCGGGAGGACTTACGAGCAGTACTTC	CSASSGRTYEQYF
many	TRBV7-2	TRBD2	TRBJ2-7	TGTGCCAGCAGCTCCGGACTAGCGGGAGGCGAGCAGTACTTC	CASSSGLAGGEQYF
few	TRBV4-3	.	TRBJ2-7	TGCGCCAGCAGCCAAGATTTCCGTGAAGGACGATTAGGCGAGCAGTACTTC	CASSQDFREGRLGEQYF
many	TRBV5-5	.	TRBJ2-5	TGTGCCAGCAGCTTGGGTGTCAGCTCAGAGACCCAGTACTTC	CASSLGVSSETQYF
.	TRBV20-1	.	TRBJ2-7	TGCAGTGCTAGAGATCCCCGGGGTTCCTACGAGCAGTACTTC	CSARDPRGSYEQYF
many	TRBV20-1	.	TRBJ2-3	TGCAGTGCTAGAGACAATGACGTTACGCAGTATTTT	CSARDNDVTQYF
few	TRBV7-2	.	TRBJ2-5	TGTGCCAGCAGCTTAGTTGGCGGGGCTCAAGAGACCCAGTACTTC	CASSLVGGAQETQYF
.	TRBV7-9	.	TRBJ1-1	TGTGCCAGCAGCCAATCAGGGGTTTCCACTGAAGCTTTCTTT	CASSQSGVSTEAFF
few	TRBV6-5	.	TRBJ1-2	TGTGCCAGCAGTTACGCAGGAGCCCAGGGTGGCTACACCTTC	CASSYAGAQGGYTF
many	TRBV29-1	TRBD2	TRBJ2-3	TGCAGCGTTGTTGGGGGGGCAGATACGCAGTATTTT	CSVVGGADTQYF
many	TRBV29-1	.	TRBJ1-2	TGCAGCGTTGAAGTACAAGGGCCCAATGGCTACACCTTC	CSVEVQGPNGYTF
few	TRBV6-5	.	TRBJ1-1	TGTGCCAGCAGTTACGAGAGGTCCACTGAAGCTTTCTTT	CASSYERSTEAFF
few	TRBV20-1	.	TRBJ1-6	TGCAGTGCTAGAGGCCGGGACCCCCAGCCCCTCCACTTT	CSARGRDPQPLHF
.	TRBV6-1	TRBD1	TRBJ2-4	TGTGCCAGCAGATCGGGACAGGGAGCCCCCAAAAACATTCAGTACTTC	CASRSGQGAPKNIQYF
few	TRBV12-3/TRBV12-4	.	TRBJ2-3	TGTGCCAGCAGTCCTCTTAGGAGGGGGGATACGCAGTATTTT	CASSPLRRGDTQYF
few	TRBV20-1	.	TRBJ1-6	TGCAGTGCTAGAGTGGGGGGCTATAATTCACCCCTCCACTTT	CSARVGGYNSPLHF
few	TRBV10-2	.	TRBJ2-1	TGCGCCAGCAGTGAGTCGGGGGTAGCTACCGATGAGCAGTTCTTC	CASSESGVATDEQFF
few	TRBV5-6	TRBD2	TRBJ2-5	TGTGCCAGCAGCTGGGGGGGACTAGCGTACCAAGAGACCCAGTACTTC	CASSWGGLAYQETQYF
once	TRBV5-4	.	TRBJ2-1	TGTGCCAGCAGCCTTGGGGGGGGGGCTGCTGAGCAGTTCTTC	CASSLGGGAAEQFF
few	TRBV5-1	.	TRBJ1-1	TGCGCCAGCAGCCCCTTTGAAGGCCATAACCCTGAAGCTTTCTTT	CASSPFEGHNPEAFF
many	TRBV12-3/TRBV12-4	TRBD1	TRBJ2-2	TGTGCCAGCAGTGCGGGACAGGGGATCACCGGGGAGCTGTTTTTT	CASSAGQGITGELFF
few	TRBV19	TRBD2	TRBJ2-5	TGTGCCAGTAGTACAAGCGGGACCTCGACCCAGTACTTC	CASSTSGTSTQYF
few	TRBV3-1	TRBD1	TRBJ1-4	TGTGCCAGCAGCCCAGGGCGACAGGGCCTTAATGAAAAACTGTTTTTT	CASSPGRQGLNEKLFF
few	TRBV10-3	.	TRBJ2-7	TGTGCCATCAGTAGTGGGGGCCTGGAGCAGTACTTC	CAISSGGLEQYF
.	TRBV27	.	TRBJ2-7	TGTGCCAGCCGCTTTGCGGGCGCGAGGTTACACGAGCAGTACTTC	CASRFAGARLHEQYF
.	TRBV7-3	.	TRBJ1-1	TGTGCCAGCAGCTTAACGGCTGGCACTGAAGCTTTCTTT	CASSLTAGTEAFF
.	TRBV20-1	TRBD1	TRBJ2-1	TGCAGTGCAACCGGGACAGGGGGAAATGAGCAGTTCTTC	CSATGTGGNEQFF
.	TRBV3-1	.	TRBJ2-3	TGTGCCAGCAGCTCACGGGTGACTGGGAGGACAGATACGCAGTATTTT	CASSSRVTGRTDTQYF
.	TRBV20-1	.	TRBJ1-2	TGCAGTGCTAGTAGGGGGGGCAGGATCTATGGCTACACCTTC	CSASRGGRIYGYTF
few	TRBV6-5	.	TRBJ1-1	TGTGCCAGCAGCTTAGACCGGAATGAAGCTTTCTTT	CASSLDRNEAFF
few	TRBV4-2	TRBD2	TRBJ2-7	TGTGCCAGCAGGGGGGCGGGGGGAGAGCAGTACTTC	CASRGAGGEQYF
.	TRBV24-1	.	TRBJ2-1	TGTGCCACCAGTAGTAGCCACAATGAGCAGTTCTTC	CATSSSHNEQFF
few	TRBV20-1	TRBD1	TRBJ2-1	TGCAGTGCTAGAGATCCCCCACAGGGGGCAGATCTCTACAATGAGCAGTTCTTC	CSARDPPQGADLYNEQFF
few	TRBV5-5	.	TRBJ2-4	TGTGCCAGCAGCTTGTCATGGACAGTCACCGCCAAAAACATTCAGTACTTC	CASSLSWTVTAKNIQYF
few	TRBV3-1	.	TRBJ2-2	TGTGCCAGCAGCCCGACTGTCACCGGGGAGCTGTTTTTT	CASSPTVTGELFF
many	TRBV24-1	.	TRBJ2-5	TGTGCCACCAGTGATGGGGGGTCTCGAGGGACCCAGTACTTC	CATSDGGSRGTQYF
many	TRBV10-2	TRBD2	TRBJ2-3	TGCGCCAGCAGTGTAGCGGGCGCAGATACGCAGTATTTT	CASSVAGADTQYF
.	TRBV6-1	.	TRBJ2-5	TGTGCCAGCAGTCCCCGGGCAGGGAGCGCAGAGACCCAGTACTTC	CASSPRAGSAETQYF
.	TRBV11-2	.	TRBJ2-5	TGTGCCAGCAGCTTTAACGGGAGACGGCAAGAGACCCAGTACTTC	CASSFNGRRQETQYF
many	TRBV20-1	.	TRBJ1-5	TGCAGTGCTAGAGGTGATAGCAATCAGCCCCAGCATTTT	CSARGDSNQPQHF
few	TRBV7-2	TRBD1	TRBJ1-1	TGTGCCAGCAGCGCGAGGGGGCATGACACTGAAGCTTTCTTT	CASSARGHDTEAFF